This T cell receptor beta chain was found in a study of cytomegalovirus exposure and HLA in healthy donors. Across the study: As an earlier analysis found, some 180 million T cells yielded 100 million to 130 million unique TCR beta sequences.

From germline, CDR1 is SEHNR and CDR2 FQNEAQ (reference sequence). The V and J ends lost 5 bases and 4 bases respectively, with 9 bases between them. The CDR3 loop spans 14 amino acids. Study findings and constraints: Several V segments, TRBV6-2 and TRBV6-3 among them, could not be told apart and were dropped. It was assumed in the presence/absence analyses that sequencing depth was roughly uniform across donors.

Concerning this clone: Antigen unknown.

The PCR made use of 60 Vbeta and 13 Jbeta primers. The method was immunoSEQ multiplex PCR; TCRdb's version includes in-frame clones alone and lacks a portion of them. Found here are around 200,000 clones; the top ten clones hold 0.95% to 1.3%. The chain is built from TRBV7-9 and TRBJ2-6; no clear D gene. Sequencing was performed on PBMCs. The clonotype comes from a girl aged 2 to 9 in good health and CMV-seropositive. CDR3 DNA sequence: TGTGCCAGCAGCCAGACTGACGGGGCCAACGTCCTGACTTTC. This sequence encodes CASSQTDGANVLTF. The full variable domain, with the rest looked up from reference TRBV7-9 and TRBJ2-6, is DTGVSQNPRHKITKRGQNVTFRCDPISEHNRLYWYRQTLGQGPEFLTYFQNEAQLEKSRLLSDRFSAERPKGSFSTLEIQRTEQGDSAMYLCASSQTDGANVLTFGAGSRLTVL.